This T cell receptor (beta chain) originates from a study of regulatory T cells in long-lasting Graves disease (dated by TCRdb to the early 2020s). With respect to the entire study: Antithyroid drugs had been taken for less than 3 months by newly diagnosed Graves' disease patients. A total of roughly 35 samples underwent TCR sequencing, from 13 patients with persistent Graves' disease and 20 or so patients with newly diagnosed Graves' disease. The study was conducted in China and was registered as a clinical trial. Persistent Graves' disease patients were compared with newly diagnosed Graves' disease patients by peripheral blood TCR sequencing and RNA sequencing.

At least ten counts were recorded for this clonotype. It has no known antigen specificity. Nothing much larger sits one base from this clone, and base qualities are not available. The time point label here, explained by the study, means: newly diagnosed GD, antithyroid drugs for less than 3 months. For both TCR sequencing and RNA sequencing, RNA was extracted from PBMCs using TRIzol. Graves' disease was diagnosed according to American Thyroid Association guidelines. Patients for the study were recruited at an endocrinology department in Xi'an, China. Each patient gave roughly 8.4 milliliters of peripheral blood, collected in an EDTA anticoagulant tube. Ficoll Paque Plus density gradient separation was used to isolate PBMCs, and no further T cell sorting was performed. An Agilent 2100 Bioanalyzer and agarose gel were used to check RNA quality, and a NanoDrop 2000 was used to measure RNA concentration.

The library came from multiplex PCR. Sequencing instrument: Illumina HiSeq 4000. iRepertoire HTBI primers and Arm-PCR amplification of CDR3 regions were used to construct TCR beta libraries. PCR products were gel purified before sequencing. The study's own analysis went as follows. Gene usage analysis of CDR3 amino acid clonotypes relied on the roughly 64 TRBV and 14 TRBJ segments identified across samples. COPE and FqMerger were used to merge filtered high-quality paired reads into contigs. BLAST was used to align contigs to IMGT TRBV, TRBD and TRBJ reference genes, and CDR3 was defined according to IMGT. Clonotypes above 0.1% frequency were classified as highly expanded clones. Shannon entropy served as the measure of repertoire diversity, while the Gini coefficient captured V-J evenness. Clonotypes shared by more than one individual were considered public. TCRdb trimmed the raw reads at Q25, called clones with MiXCR and kept productive beta chains. Rows with one shared CDR3 protein collapse into an entry with the most common genes and DNA. The V and J calls, along with clone size, are taken from TCRdb and not from the paper's own processing. The sample table shows around 400,000 distinct CDR3 sequences, and about a sixth are seen once. The leading ten clones occupy about 20% of the sample.

The CDR3 sequence holds 19 residues, the cysteine and phenylalanine included. Solely the CDR3 DNA is kept, with 57 bases framed from the first base. The germline V gene (reference sequence) specifies MNHEY as CDR1 and SMNVEV as CDR2. V sheds 0 bases and J sheds 9 bases, leaving 27 bases between their ends. Findings and caveats that apply to the study as a whole: Preferential use of TRBV28, TRBJ1-2 and TRBJ2-5 was observed in persistent disease, whereas TRBV20-1 and TRBJ2-1 were favored in newly diagnosed disease. More public clonotypes were shared among persistent patients (around 3,000) than among newly diagnosed patients (966). The study examined only peripheral blood because the primary lesion, thyroid tissue, could not be accessed. Sequencing and analysis were limited to the TCR beta chain. Lower TCR Shannon entropy and fewer highly expanded clones were observed in persistent Graves' disease patients than in newly diagnosed patients, which suggested clonal expansion. The authors noted that the small sample size was a limitation that may lower accuracy.

Recombination connected TRBV27 to TRBJ2-1; a tentative D match to TRBD2 spans 6 bases. This material consisted of peripheral blood mononuclear cells (PBMCs), taken at new diagnosis, from a patient treated with antithyroid drugs. The TCR sequence derives from a female donor with Graves disease. The encoded CDR3 is CASSLSPGGTSRTSSEQFF. The nucleotide sequence reads as follows: TGTGCCAGCAGTTTATCCCCGGGCGGGACTTCACGTACAAGTAGTGAGCAGTTCTTC.